The rows below give T cell receptor beta chains drawn from one sample of a study of CD8 T cell repertoires and HIV-1 epitope variants. These TCRs are of unknown antigen specificity. Produced via immunoSEQ multiplex PCR; TCRdb's table is partial and in-frame only. In the table there are several thousand clones, 60% to 65% of which are singletons. Sequencing input: cultured CD8+ T cells derived from PBMCs. The receptors here all came from a male donor with HIV. Both conserved end residues are part of each CDR3. A D gene is named only where the DNA matches it firmly. Some rows have no size entry. The others give once, few or many, or a class for an expanded clone.

V,D,size,J,CDR3,DNA
TRBV13,TRBD1,NA,TRBJ1-2,CASSINRGWYGYTF,TGTGCCAGCAGCATAAACAGGGGGTGGTATGGCTACACCTTC
TRBV11-2,TRBD1,NA,TRBJ2-1,CASSSTQGQGYGEQFF,TGTGCCAGCAGCTCGACCCAGGGACAGGGTTATGGTGAGCAGTTCTTC
TRBV21-1,NA,NA,TRBJ2-5,CASSKILRGNQETQYF,TGTGCCAGCAGCAAAATTCTAAGGGGAAACCAAGAGACCCAGTACTTC
TRBV4-3,TRBD1,NA,TRBJ1-1,CASSQDYRGQVEAFF,TGCGCCAGCAGCCAAGATTACAGGGGGCAAGTTGAAGCTTTCTTT
TRBV18,TRBD1,NA,TRBJ2-7,CASSPPRGTGTYEQYF,TGTGCCAGCTCACCTCCCCGCGGGACAGGAACCTACGAGCAGTACTTC
TRBV5-4,NA,few,TRBJ1-1,CASSPRQETEAFF,TGTGCCAGCAGCCCTAGACAGGAGACTGAAGCTTTCTTT
TRBV6-6,TRBD1,NA,TRBJ1-4,CASSPGQALTKLFF,TGTGCCAGCAGTCCAGGACAGGCTCTAACGAAACTGTTTTTT
TRBV7-9,NA,NA,TRBJ1-1,CASSYVGGTEAFF,TGTGCCAGCAGCTACGTTGGGGGCACTGAAGCTTTCTTT
TRBV11-2,NA,NA,TRBJ1-2,CASSQDPVELDYGYTF,TGCGCCAGCAGCCAAGATCCCGTCGAACTCGACTATGGCTACACCTTC
TRBV25-1,TRBD1,NA,TRBJ1-1,CASSSPGTGVISTEAFF,TGTGCCAGCAGTTCCCCCGGGACAGGGGTGATTTCCACTGAAGCTTTCTTT
TRBV25-1,NA,NA,TRBJ1-1,CASSRSENTEAFF,TGTGCCAGCAGTCGATCAGAGAACACTGAAGCTTTCTTT
TRBV7-7,NA,NA,TRBJ2-5,CASSLIARETQYF,TGTGCTAGCAGCTTAATAGCGCGAGAGACCCAGTACTTC
TRBV11-2,TRBD1,few,TRBJ1-1,CASSLGTGTSEAFF,TGTGCCAGCAGCTTAGGGACAGGGACTTCTGAAGCTTTCTTT
TRBV6-5,TRBD1,NA,TRBJ2-2,CASSSSTGTNTGELFF,TGTGCCAGCAGTTCCTCGACAGGGACGAACACCGGGGAGCTGTTTTTT
TRBV6-6,NA,NA,TRBJ2-7,CASSSQTYEQYF,TGTGCCAGCAGTTCACAGACCTACGAGCAGTACTTC
TRBV28,NA,NA,TRBJ2-1,CASSYRDLGLNEQFF,TGTGCCAGCAGTTATCGGGACTTGGGATTAAATGAGCAGTTCTTC